This T cell receptor beta chain was sequenced in a study of post-analysis software for immune sequencing data. General study points: Patients carried 5 or 6 TRBV segments more frequently than controls did, and TRBV5-6, TRBV5-1 and TRBV20-1 were among them.

This clonotype was detected only a few times. The antigen is undetermined. Germline CDR1 DFQATT, CDR2 SNEGSKA (reference sequence). Trimming at V came to 4 bases and at J to 6 bases, leaving 6 bases not matched to a gene. This CDR3 spans 13 amino acids. TCR beta cDNA libraries included unique molecular identifiers. TCRdb analysed the PCR reads with MiXCR anew, one entry per CDR3 protein. The table shows about 210,000 distinct CDR3 sequences, with over 25% occurring only once. The chain combines TRBV20-1 with TRBJ1-1; 9 bases fit TRBD1. Sequencing was carried out using blood. This TCR came from a girl between 2 and 17 years old with multiple sclerosis. The CDR3 DNA reads TGCAGTGCTACCGACAGGGGGGTTTCTGAAGCTTTCTTT. Encoded protein: CSATDRGVSEAFF.